The present entry profiles one T cell receptor beta chain with its context. Its antigen remains unidentified. Clones were sequenced by immunoSEQ multiplex PCR, and TCRdb holds only the in-frame ones, with some missing. The data contain around 9,000 clones, 80% to 85% of them singletons. CDR1 MNHEY and CDR2 SVGAGI come from the germline V gene. Trimming stripped 0 bases from V and 8 bases from J, with 16 bases between. This CDR3 has 16 residues. Time point noted: cycle 4 day 1 (C4D1), after around six weeks of nivolumab. Brentuximab vedotin exposure varied among the patients, all of whom had relapsed after autologous stem cell transplantation. PBMCs were thawed, and CD8+ T cells were then isolated from them by magnetic negative selection. These data come from a study of PD-1 blockade in classical Hodgkin lymphoma. Study results and caveats: As was reported, newly diagnosed patients showed lower baseline TCR diversity than healthy donors did. At C4D1, TCR diversity had climbed significantly for CD4+ cells, though not for CD8+ cells.

The chain uses TRBV6-5 and TRBJ2-2, with D possibly being TRBD2 (7 bases). Sequenced here: CD8+ T cells from blood, sampled before the fourth cycle of nivolumab. This sequence originates from a human donor with classical Hodgkin lymphoma. This CDR3 is CASSYSAWAGAGELFF. DNA for the CDR3: TGTGCCAGCAGTTACTCTGCCTGGGCGGGGGCAGGGGAGCTGTTTTTT.